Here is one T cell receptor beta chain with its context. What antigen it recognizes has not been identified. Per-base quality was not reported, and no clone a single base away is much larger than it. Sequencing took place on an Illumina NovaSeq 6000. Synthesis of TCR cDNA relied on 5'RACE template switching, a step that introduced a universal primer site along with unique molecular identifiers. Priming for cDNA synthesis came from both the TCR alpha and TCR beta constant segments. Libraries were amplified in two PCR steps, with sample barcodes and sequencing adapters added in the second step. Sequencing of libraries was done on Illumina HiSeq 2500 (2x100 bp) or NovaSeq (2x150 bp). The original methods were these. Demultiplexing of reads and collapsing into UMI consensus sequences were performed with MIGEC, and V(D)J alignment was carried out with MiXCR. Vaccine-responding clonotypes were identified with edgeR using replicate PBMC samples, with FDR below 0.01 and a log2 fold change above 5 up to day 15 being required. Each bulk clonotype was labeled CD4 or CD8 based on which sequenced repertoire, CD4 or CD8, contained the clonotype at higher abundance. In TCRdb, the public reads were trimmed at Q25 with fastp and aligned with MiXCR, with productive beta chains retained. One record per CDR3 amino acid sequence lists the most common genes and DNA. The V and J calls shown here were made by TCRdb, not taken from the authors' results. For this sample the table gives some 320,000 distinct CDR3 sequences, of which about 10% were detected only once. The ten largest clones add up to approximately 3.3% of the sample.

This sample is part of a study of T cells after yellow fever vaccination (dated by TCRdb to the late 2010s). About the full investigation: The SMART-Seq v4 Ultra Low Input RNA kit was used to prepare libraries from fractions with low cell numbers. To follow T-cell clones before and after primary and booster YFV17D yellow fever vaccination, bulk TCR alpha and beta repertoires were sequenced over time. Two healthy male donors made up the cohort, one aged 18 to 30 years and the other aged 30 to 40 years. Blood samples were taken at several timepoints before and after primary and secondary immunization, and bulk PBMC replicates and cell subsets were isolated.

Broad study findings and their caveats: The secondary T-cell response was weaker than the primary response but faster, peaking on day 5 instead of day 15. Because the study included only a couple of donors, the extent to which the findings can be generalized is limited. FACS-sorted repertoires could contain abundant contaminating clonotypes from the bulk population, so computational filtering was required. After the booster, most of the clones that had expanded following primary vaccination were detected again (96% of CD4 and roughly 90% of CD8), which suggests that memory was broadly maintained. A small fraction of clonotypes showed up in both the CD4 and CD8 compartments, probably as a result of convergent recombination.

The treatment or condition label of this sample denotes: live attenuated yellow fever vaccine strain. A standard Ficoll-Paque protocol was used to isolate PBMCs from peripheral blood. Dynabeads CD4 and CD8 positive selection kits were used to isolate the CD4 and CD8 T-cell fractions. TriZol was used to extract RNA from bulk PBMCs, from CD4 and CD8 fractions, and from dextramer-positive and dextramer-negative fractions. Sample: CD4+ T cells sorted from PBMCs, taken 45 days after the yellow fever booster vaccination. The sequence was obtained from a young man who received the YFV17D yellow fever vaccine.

The CDR3 sequence is CASSKQSRDTKTDTQYF. The DNA sequence reads TGTGCCAGCAGCAAACAGTCGCGGGACACCAAAACAGATACGCAGTATTTT. The sequence links TRBV21-1 to TRBJ2-3; the table's D gene call, TRBD1, was not cross checked with the DNA. TRBV21-1 is listed as a pseudogene. Reading from cysteine to phenylalanine, the CDR3 counts 17 amino acids. CDR3 DNA only is kept here, 51 bases in frame from base 1.